This T cell receptor (beta chain) derives from a study of early T cells in non-severe SARS-CoV-2 infection. On the study more broadly: Investigators sequenced bulk RNA drawn from unsorted whole blood, and chains remained unpaired.

Study findings and constraints: The VDJdb matching leaned toward anti-spike CD8 responses and overlooked private and CD4 specificities.

This clonotype was found a few times. Its matching antigen is unknown. The germline CDR1 and CDR2 sequences are MNHEY and SVGEGT. The CDR3 has 18 amino acids. Trimming at V came to 4 bases and at J to 0 bases, leaving 7 bases not matched to a gene. Unique molecular identifiers were attached to individual cDNA molecules. A single record per CDR3 protein comes from TCRdb applying MiXCR to the 5' RACE reads. This sample has 85,000 to 95,000 distinct CDR3 sequences, with roughly 15% found just once. The sequencing here drew on whole blood, taken at baseline. This chain joins TRBV6-2 or TRBV6-3 and TRBJ2-1; 12 positions agree with TRBD2. The sequence was collected from an adult who was a healthcare worker with PCR-confirmed SARS-CoV-2 infection or an uninfected control (not recorded which). CDR3 amino acids: CASSWRLAGVSSYNEQFF. As DNA, the CDR3 is TGTGCCAGCAGTTGGAGACTAGCGGGGGTAAGCTCCTACAATGAGCAGTTCTTC.